This record covers a single T cell receptor (beta chain). As processed by the authors: Amplification from reference gene primers served as the basis for estimated nucleated cell counts. Only in-frame clones appear in the TCRdb table, and some are missing; sequencing was by immunoSEQ multiplex PCR. D and trimming were read from the DNA, whereas the V and J calls and clone size are those reported in that table. The sample shows fewer than 150,000 clones, around 85% of them seen only once. The entry originates in a study of blood T cell repertoires in COVID-19. Germline V gives CDR1 LNHDA, CDR2 SQIVND (reference sequence). Trimming took off 4 bases at V and 0 bases at J, with 13 bases between the two ends. The CDR3 covers 16 residues.

Material for sequencing was peripheral blood. This sequence joins TRBV19 and TRBJ2-1; TRBD2 is a possible D gene (5 bases). The sequence came from a human donor in a cohort sampled during active COVID-19. As DNA, the CDR3 is TGTGCCAGTAGTAATTCGAGACTACCCTCCTACAATGAGCAGTTCTTC. Protein product: CASSNSRLPSYNEQFF.